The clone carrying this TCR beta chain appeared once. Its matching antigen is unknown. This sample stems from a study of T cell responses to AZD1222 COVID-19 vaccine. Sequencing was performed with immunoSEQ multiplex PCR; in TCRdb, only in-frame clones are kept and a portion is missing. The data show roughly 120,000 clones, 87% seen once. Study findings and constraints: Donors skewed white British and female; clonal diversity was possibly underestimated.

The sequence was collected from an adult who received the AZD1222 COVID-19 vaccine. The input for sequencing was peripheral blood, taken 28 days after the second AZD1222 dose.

This chain's CDR3 is CASSLEGDRAYYEQYF. The CDR3 region has the DNA TGTGCCAGCAGCTTGGAAGGGGACAGGGCCTACTACGAGCAGTACTTC. The chain employs TRBV5-6 and TRBJ2-7; 9 positions agree with TRBD1. The germline gives CDR1 SGHDT, CDR2 YYEEEE. This CDR3 comprises 16 residues. J gave up 3 bases and V 0 bases, and 7 bases lay outside the gene matches. Looking up the rest from reference TRBV5-6 and TRBJ2-7 gives the full variable domain: DAGVTQSPTHLIKTRGQQVTLRCSPKSGHDTVSWYQQALGQGPQFIFQYYEEEERQRGNFPDRFSGHQFPNYSSELNVNALLLGDSALYLCASSLEGDRAYYEQYFGPGTRLTVT.